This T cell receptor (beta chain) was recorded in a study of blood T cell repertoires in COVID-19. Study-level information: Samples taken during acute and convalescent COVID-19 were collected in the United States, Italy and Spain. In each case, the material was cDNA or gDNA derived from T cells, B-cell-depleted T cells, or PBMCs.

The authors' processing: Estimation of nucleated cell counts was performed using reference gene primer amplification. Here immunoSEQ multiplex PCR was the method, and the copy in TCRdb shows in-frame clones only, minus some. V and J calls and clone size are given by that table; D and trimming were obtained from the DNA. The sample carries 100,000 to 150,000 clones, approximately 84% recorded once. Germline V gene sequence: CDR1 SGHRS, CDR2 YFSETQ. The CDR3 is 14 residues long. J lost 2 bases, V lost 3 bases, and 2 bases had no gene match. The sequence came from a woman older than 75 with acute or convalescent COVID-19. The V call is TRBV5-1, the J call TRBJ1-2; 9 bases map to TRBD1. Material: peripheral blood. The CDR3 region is CASSSGQGNYGYTF. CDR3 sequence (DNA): TGCGCCAGCAGCTCCGGACAGGGGAACTATGGCTACACCTTC.